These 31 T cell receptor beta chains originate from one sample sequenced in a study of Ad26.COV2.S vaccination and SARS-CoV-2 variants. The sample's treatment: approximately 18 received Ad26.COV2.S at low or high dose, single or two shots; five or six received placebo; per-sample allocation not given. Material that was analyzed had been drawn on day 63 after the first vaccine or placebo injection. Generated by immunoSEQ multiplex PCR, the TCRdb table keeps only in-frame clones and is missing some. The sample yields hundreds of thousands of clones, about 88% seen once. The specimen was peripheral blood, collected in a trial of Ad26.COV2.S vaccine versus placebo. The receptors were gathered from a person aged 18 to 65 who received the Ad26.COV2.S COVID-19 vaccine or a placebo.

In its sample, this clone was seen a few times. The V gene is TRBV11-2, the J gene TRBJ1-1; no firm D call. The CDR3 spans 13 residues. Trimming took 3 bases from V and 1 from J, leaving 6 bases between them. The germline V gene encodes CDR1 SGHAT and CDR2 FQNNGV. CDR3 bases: TGTGCCAGCAGCTTCAGAAGGAACACTGAAGCTTTCTTT. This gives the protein CASSFRRNTEAFF.

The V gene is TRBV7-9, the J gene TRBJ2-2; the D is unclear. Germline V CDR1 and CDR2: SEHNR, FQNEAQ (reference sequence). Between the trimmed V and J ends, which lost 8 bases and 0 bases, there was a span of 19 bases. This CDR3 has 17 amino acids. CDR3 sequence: CASSPSSTTANTGELFF. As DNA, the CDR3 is TGTGCCAGCTCCCCCTCCTCGACAACCGCGAACACCGGGGAGCTGTTTTTT.

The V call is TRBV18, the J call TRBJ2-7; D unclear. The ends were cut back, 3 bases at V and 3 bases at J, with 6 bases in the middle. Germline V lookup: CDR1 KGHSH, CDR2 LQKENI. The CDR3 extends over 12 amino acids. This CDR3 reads CASSPGYYEQYF. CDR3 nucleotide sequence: TGTGCCAGCTCACCGGGCTACTACGAGCAGTACTTC.

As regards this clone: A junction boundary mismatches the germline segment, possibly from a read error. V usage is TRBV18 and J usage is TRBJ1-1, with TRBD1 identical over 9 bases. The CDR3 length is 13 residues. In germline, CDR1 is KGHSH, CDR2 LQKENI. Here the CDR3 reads CASSLGQGTQAFF. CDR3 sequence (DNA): TGTGCCAGCTCATTGGGACAGGGCACTCAAGCTTTCTTT.

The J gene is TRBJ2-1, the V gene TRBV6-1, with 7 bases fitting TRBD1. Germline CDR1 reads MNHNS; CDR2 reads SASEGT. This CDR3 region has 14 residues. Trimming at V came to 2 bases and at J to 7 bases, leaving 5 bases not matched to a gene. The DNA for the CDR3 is TGTGCCAGCAGTGAATGGGGACAGACAAATGAGCAGTTCTTC. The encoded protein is CASSEWGQTNEQFF.

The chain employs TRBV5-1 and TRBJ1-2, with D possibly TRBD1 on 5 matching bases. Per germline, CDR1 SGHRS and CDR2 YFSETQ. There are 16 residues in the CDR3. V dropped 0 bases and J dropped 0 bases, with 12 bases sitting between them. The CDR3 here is CASSLALDKANYGYTF. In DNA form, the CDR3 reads TGCGCCAGCAGCTTGGCTCTGGACAAAGCTAACTATGGCTACACCTTC.

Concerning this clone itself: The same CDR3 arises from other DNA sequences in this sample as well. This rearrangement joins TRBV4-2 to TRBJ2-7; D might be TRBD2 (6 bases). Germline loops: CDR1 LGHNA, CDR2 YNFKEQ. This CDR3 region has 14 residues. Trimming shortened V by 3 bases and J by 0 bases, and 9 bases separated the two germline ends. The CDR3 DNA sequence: TGTGCCAGCAGCCAGGGGCGGGGCTCCTACGAGCAGTACTTC. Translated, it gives CASSQGRGSYEQYF.

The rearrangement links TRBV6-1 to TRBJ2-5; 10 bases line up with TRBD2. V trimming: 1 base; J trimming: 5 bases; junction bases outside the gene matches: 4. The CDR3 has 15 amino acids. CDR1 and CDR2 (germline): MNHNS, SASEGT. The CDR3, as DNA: TGTGCCAGCAGTGAAGGGCTAGCGGGAGTCGAGACCCAGTACTTC. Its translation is CASSEGLAGVETQYF.

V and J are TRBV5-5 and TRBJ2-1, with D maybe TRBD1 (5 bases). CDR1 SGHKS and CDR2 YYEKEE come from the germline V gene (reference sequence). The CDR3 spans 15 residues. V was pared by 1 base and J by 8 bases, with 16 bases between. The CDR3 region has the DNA TGTGCCAGCAGCTTGACAAGGGGCCGTGGGGATGAGCAGTTCTTC. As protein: CASSLTRGRGDEQFF.

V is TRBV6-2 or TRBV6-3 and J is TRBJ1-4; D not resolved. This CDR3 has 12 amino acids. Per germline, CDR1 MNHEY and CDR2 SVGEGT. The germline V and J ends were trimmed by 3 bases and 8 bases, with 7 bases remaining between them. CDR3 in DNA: TGTGCCAGCAGTTATGCGGTGGAAAAACTGTTTTTT. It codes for CASSYAVEKLFF.

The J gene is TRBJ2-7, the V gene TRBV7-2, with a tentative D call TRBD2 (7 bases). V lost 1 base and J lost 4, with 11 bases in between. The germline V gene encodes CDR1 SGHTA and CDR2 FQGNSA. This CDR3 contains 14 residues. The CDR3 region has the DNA TGTGCCAGCAGCTTAGGGGGGGGCAAGTACGAGCAGTACTTC. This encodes CASSLGGGKYEQYF.

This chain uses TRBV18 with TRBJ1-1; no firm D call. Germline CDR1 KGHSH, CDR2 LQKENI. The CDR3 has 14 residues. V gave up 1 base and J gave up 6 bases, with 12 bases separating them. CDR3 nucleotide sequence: TGTGCCAGCTCACCACAGGAGGGCATGGCTGAAGCTTTCTTT. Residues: CASSPQEGMAEAFF.

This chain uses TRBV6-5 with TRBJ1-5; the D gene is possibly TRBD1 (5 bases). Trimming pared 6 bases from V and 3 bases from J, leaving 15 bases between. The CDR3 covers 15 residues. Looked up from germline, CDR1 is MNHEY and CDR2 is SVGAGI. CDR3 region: CASSPGTLYNQPQHF. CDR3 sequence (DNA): TGTGCCAGCAGCCCCGGGACGCTCTACAATCAGCCCCAGCATTTT.

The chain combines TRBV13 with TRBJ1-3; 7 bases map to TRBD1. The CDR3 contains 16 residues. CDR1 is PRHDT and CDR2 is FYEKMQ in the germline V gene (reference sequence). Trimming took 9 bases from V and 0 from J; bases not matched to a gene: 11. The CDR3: CASSTGKGLSGNTIYF. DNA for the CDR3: TGTGCCAGTTCGACAGGGAAGGGACTCTCTGGAAACACCATATATTTT.

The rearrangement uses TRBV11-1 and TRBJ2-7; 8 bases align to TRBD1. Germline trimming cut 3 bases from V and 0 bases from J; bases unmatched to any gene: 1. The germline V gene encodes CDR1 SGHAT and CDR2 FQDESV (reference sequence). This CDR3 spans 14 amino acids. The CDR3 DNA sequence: TGTGCCAGCAGCTTGGACAGGGCCTCCTACGAGCAGTACTTC. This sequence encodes CASSLDRASYEQYF. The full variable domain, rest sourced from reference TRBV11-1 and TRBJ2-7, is EAEVAQSPRYKITEKSQAVAFWCDPISGHATLYWYRQILGQGPELLVQFQDESVVDDSQLPKDRFSAERLKGVDSTLKIQPAELGDSAMYLCASSLDRASYEQYFGPGTRLTVT.

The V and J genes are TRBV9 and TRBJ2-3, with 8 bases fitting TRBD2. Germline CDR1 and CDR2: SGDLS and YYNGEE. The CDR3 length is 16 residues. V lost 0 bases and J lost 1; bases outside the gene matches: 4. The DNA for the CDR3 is TGTGCCAGCAGCGTAGCGGCGGGAGGAGGCACAGATACGCAGTATTTT. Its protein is CASSVAAGGGTDTQYF.

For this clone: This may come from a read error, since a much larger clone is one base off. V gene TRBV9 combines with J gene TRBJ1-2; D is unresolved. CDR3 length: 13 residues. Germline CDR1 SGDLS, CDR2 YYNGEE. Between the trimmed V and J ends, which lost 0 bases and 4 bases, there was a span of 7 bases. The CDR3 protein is CASSVDSSYGYTF. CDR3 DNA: TGTGCCAGCAGCGTAGACAGTTCCTATGGCTACACCTTC. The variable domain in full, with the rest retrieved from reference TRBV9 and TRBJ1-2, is DSGVTQTPKHLITATGQRVTLRCSPRSGDLSVYWYQQSLDQGLQFLIQYYNGEERAKGNILERFSAQQFPDLHSELNLSSLELGDSALYFCASSVDSSYGYTFGSGTRLTVV.

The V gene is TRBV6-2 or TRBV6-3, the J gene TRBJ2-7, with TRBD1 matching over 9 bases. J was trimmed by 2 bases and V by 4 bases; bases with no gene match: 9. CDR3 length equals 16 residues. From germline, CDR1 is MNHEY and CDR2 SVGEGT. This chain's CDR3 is CASSSYGQGMTYEQYF. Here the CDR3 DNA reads TGTGCCAGCAGTTCCTATGGACAGGGGATGACCTACGAGCAGTACTTC.

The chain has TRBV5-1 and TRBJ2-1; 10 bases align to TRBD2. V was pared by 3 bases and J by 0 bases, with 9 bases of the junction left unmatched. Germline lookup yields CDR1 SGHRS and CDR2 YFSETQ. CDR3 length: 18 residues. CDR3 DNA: TGCGCCAGCAGCTCCCGACTAGCGGGCCTTAGCTCCTACAATGAGCAGTTCTTC. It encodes CASSSRLAGLSSYNEQFF.

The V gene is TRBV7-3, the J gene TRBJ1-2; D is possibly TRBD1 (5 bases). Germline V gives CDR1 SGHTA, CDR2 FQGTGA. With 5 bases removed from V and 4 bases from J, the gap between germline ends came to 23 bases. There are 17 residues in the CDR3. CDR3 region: CASSQGLGPALGYGYTF. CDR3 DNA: TGTGCCAGCAGCCAAGGGCTGGGACCGGCCCTAGGCTATGGCTACACCTTC.

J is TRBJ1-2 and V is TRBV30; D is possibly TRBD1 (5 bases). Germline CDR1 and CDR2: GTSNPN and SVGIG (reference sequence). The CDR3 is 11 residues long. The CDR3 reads CATRGLYGYTF. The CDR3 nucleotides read TGTGCAACTCGGGGCTTATATGGCTACACCTTC. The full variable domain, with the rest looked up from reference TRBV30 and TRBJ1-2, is SQTIHQWPATLVQPVGSPLSLECTVEGTSNPNLYWYRQAAGRGLQLLFYSVGIGQISSEVPQNLSASRPQDRQFILSSKKLLLSDSGFYLCATRGLYGYTFGSGTRLTVV.

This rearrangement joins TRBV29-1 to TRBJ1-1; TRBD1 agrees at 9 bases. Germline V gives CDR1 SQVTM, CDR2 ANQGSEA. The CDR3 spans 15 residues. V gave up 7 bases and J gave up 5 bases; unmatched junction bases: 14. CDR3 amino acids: CSAQTRTGAGTEAFF. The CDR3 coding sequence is TGCAGCGCCCAAACCCGGACAGGGGCGGGAACTGAAGCTTTCTTT.

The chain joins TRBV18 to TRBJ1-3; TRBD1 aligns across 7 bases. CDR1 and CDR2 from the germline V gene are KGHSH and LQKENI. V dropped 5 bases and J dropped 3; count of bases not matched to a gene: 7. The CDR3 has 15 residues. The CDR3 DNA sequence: TGTGCCAGCTCAGACCCGGACAGGTTTGGAAACACCATATATTTT. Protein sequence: CASSDPDRFGNTIYF.

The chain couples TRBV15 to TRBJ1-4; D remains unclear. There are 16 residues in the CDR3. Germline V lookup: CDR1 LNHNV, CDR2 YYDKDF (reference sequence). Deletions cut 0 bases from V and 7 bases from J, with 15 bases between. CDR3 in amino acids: CATSRDNPEGGEKLFF. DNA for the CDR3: TGTGCCACCAGCAGAGATAACCCCGAGGGTGGTGAAAAACTGTTTTTT.

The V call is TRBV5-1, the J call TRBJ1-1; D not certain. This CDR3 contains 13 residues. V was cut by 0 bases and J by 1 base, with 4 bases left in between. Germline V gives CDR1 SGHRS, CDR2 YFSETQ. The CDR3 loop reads CASSLDANTEAFF. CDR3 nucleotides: TGCGCCAGCAGCTTGGACGCGAACACTGAAGCTTTCTTT.

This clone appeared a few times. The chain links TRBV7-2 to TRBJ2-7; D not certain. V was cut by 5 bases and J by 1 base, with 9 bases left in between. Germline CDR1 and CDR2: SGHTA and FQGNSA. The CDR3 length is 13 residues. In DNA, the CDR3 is TGTGCCAGCAGCCGTCAGGCTTCCTACGAGCAGTACTTC. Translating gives CASSRQASYEQYF.

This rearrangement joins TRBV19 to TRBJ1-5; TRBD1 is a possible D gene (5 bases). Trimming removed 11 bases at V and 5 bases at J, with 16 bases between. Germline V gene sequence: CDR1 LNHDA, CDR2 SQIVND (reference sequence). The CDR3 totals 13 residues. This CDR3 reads CAARSQGDQPQHF. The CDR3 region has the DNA TGTGCCGCAAGGTCTCAGGGCGATCAGCCCCAGCATTTT.

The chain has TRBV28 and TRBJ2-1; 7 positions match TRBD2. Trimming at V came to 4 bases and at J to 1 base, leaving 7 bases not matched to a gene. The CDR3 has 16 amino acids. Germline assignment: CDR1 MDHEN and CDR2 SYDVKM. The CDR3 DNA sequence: TGTGCCAGCAGTTCCGCCAGCGGGATATCCTACAATGAGCAGTTCTTC. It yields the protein CASSSASGISYNEQFF.

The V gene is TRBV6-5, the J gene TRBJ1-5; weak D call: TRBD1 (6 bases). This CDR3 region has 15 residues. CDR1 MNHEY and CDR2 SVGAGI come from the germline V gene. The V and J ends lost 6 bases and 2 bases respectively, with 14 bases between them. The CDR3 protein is CASRRGDKGNQPQHF. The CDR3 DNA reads TGTGCCAGCAGGCGGGGGGACAAGGGCAATCAGCCCCAGCATTTT.

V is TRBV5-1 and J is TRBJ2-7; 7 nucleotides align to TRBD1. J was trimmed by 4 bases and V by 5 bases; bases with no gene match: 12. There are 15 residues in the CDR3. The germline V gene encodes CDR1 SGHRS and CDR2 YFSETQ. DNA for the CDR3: TGCGCCAGCAGGGGCCTTAGGGGGCTTGCGTACGAGCAGTACTTC. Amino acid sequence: CASRGLRGLAYEQYF.

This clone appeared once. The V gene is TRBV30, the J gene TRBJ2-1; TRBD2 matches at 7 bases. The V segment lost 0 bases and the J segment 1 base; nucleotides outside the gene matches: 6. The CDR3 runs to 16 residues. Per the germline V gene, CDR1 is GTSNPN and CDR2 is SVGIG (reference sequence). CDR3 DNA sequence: TGTGCCTGGAGTGTACCCTCTAGCGGATCCTACAATGAGCAGTTCTTC. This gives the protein CAWSVPSSGSYNEQFF.